This paragraph reports one T cell receptor (beta chain). It lacks a known antigen. Base qualities are missing; no much larger clone stands one base away. The donors were healthy, HIV-negative adults who had no recently reported acute infections or vaccinations. Only Caucasian adults living in Nashville, Tennessee, USA were represented among the donors. CD4+ T cells were enriched through magnetic negative selection, after which naive cells were positively selected on CD45RA and the remaining negative fraction served as the memory subset. Blood was collected by leukapheresis, and PBMCs were isolated by Ficoll-Histopaque density gradient centrifugation and then cryopreserved in liquid nitrogen vapor phase. Analytical flow cytometry was used to check the purity and quantity of every magnetically sorted T cell population. Genomic DNA was isolated from every sorted fraction and measured by UV absorbance on a Nanodrop 2000c.

At the junction V is shortened by 4 bases and J by 4 bases; bases outside the gene matches: 6. CDR1 and CDR2, looked up from the germline V gene (reference sequence), are SGHNT and YYREEE. The CDR3 runs 14 amino acids, cysteine and phenylalanine included. The kept DNA is CDR3 alone, 42 bases in frame from the first base. The data were obtained in a study of shared clonotypes between healthy human individuals (TCRdb year 2020). With regard to the full study: The cohort comprised two women and a few men aged 18 to 49 years. To increase sequencing depth and limit assay-specific biases, different laboratories used diverse techniques to prepare libraries and sequence TCR repertoires. To estimate repertoire size and how much clonotype sharing occurs between individuals, the study deeply sequenced the blood TCR repertoires of roughly 5 healthy adults. Per donor, leukapheresis produced somewhere between about 0.85 and 9.5 billion PBMCs. For each donor, CD4 naive and CD4 memory were each run on three plates, CD8 naive on two plates, and CD8 memory on one plate.

Broad study findings and their caveats: Sampling was restricted to blood, and TCR repertoires in tissue are likely to differ from TCR repertoires in blood. Rarefaction of sorted-subset datasets indicated incomplete sequencing despite the large sequencing depth. Sharing across several donors was observed for approximately 5% of naive CD4, 3.5% of naive CD8, 2.3% of memory CD4, and 0.4% of memory CD8 clonotypes. The small number of donors limited the genetic and exposure-history diversity represented. Compared with non-shared clonotypes, clonotypes shared by all four sorted-subset donors had higher generation probabilities. Pairwise subsampling indicated that sequencing depth was expected to affect the degree of clonotype sharing among donors. Estimated clonotype richness was generally larger for naive than for memory subsets.

Using the deep immunoSEQ assay, multiplex PCR amplified TCR CDR3 regions from genomic DNA. Genomic DNA extracted from each cell subset was distributed evenly over all wells of several immunoSEQ 96-well plates, and each plate served as one replicate. Each replicate PCR for sorted subsets received around 0.2 ug genomic DNA, equal to about 30,000 T cell genomes. Purified libraries were quantified with a Qubit 3.0 fluorometer, sized on a Bioanalyzer 2100, and re-quantified with the KAPA Library Quantification kit. Every immunoSEQ 96-well plate was sequenced on a dedicated single-read 150-cycle Illumina NextSeq 550 flow cell. In the source study's methods: The immunoSEQ output contained only junctional sequences without quality scores, so filtering could not match that applied to full-length reads. To assign V/J genes and CDR3, sequences were annotated using PyIR, a Python wrapper for IgBLAST v1.9, with IMGT germline references. Reads were filtered out if the reads had weak V/J assignments (E-value above 1e-6), no CDR3, stop codons, out-of-frame junctions, or ambiguous translated residues. V3J clonotypes were defined as sequences sharing an identical inferred V gene, J gene, and CDR3 amino acid sequence. To compute the percentage overlap between repertoires, the number of shared unique clonotypes was divided by the size of the smaller repertoire. Three approaches were used to assess repertoire richness: RTK rarefaction, the Chao1 estimator, and Recon v2.1 estimates of unobserved clonotypes. OLGA was used to compute generation probabilities for all TCRbeta clonotypes that the gDNA method yielded from four donors. This is the immuneACCESS table as TCRdb keeps it, with only in-frame sequences that have V and J called. A part of the clones is gone; compared with another copy, unresolved V genes explain less than half, and the rest is unexplained. V, J and clone size are those of that table, while D and trimming were read from the DNA. Here the sample has roughly 2.2 million clones; 85% to 95% occur a single time. The ten largest clones take up around 0.35% of the sample.

This TCR was recovered from a man younger than 35 in good health. Some clones in this sample may be carry-over from other donors' samples. The chain is made from TRBV5-4 and TRBJ2-5; TRBD1 agrees with 8 junctional bases. Sequencing was done on a sample of naive CD4+ T cells from PBMCs. The sample's cell subset or site label, in plain terms: CD45RA+ positively selected. The encoded CDR3 is CASSLLQGGETQYF. The DNA sequence follows: TGTGCCAGCAGCCTCCTACAGGGGGGAGAGACCCAGTACTTC.